The 2 T cell receptor beta chains given below trace back to one sample, sequenced in a study of T cells after yellow fever vaccination. Each CDR3 protein is one row after TCRdb ran MiXCR on the 5' RACE reads. The sample consists of some 320,000 distinct CDR3 sequences, around 8.6% of them appearing once. The sequencing here drew on CD4+ T cells sorted from PBMCs, taken 5 days after the yellow fever booster vaccination. The receptors derive from a man younger than 35 who received the YFV17D yellow fever vaccine.

This clonotype was recorded at least ten times. The rearrangement links TRBV3-1 to TRBJ2-7, with D possibly matching TRBD2 (6 bases). The CDR3 extends over 13 amino acids. Germline CDR1 reads LGHDT; CDR2 reads YNNKEL (reference sequence). V lost 0 bases and J 12 bases, leaving 15 bases between the germline ends. CDR3 nucleotides: TGTGCCAGCAGCCAAGAACTAGCAGGACGGTCGTACTTC. This gives the protein CASSQELAGRSYF.

This clonotype was seen a handful of times. The chain has TRBV3-1 and TRBJ1-5; no firm D call. The V end lost 1 base, the J end lost 1 base, and 5 bases lay between the germline ends. The germline V gene encodes CDR1 LGHDT and CDR2 YNNKEL (reference sequence). The CDR3 is made up of 14 amino acids. As DNA, the CDR3 is TGTGCCAGCAGCCAAGTTGCGAGCAATCAGCCCCAGCATTTT. Protein product: CASSQVASNQPQHF.